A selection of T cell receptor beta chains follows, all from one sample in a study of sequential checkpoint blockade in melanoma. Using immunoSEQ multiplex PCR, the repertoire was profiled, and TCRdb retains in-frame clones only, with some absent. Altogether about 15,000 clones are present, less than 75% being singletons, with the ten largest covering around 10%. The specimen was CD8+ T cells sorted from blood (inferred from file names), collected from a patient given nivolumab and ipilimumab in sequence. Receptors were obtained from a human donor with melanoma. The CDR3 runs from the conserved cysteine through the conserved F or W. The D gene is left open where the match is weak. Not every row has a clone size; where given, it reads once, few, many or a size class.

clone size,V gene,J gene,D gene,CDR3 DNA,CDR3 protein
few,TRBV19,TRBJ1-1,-,TGTGCCAGCCTTACGGGTGCTGAAGCTTTCTTT,CASLTGAEAFF
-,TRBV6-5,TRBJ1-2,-,TGTGCCAGCAGGATGGGGCCCTACTATGGCTACACCTTC,CASRMGPYYGYTF
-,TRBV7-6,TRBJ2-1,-,TGTGCCAGCAGCTTAGCGGGGCCAGAGCAGTTCTTC,CASSLAGPEQFF
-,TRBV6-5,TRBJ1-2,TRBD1,TGTGCCAGCGCCCCAGGGGGCAGGTATGGCTACACCTTC,CASAPGGRYGYTF
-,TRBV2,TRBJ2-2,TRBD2,TGTGCCAGCAGGGGAGCGGGAGACCTCCCCGGGGAGCTGTTTTTT,CASRGAGDLPGELFF
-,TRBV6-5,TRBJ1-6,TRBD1,TGTGCCAGCAGTCCATCAGGGGGGTCACCCCTCCACTTT,CASSPSGGSPLHF
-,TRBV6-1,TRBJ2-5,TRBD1,TGTGCCGGGGGACAGGGGTACCAAGAGACCCAGTACTTC,CAGGQGYQETQYF
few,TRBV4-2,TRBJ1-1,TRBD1,TGTGCCAGCAGCCAAGGGGACAGGACTGAAGCTTTCTTT,CASSQGDRTEAFF
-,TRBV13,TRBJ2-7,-,TGTGCCAGCAGCCAGGGGCCTTTCGAGCAGTACTTC,CASSQGPFEQYF
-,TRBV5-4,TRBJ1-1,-,TGTGCCAGCAGCGCAGGGAACACTGAAGCTTTCTTT,CASSAGNTEAFF
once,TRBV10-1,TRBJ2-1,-,TGCGCCAGCAGTGAGCTCCCAGGATACCCCAATGAGCAGTTCTTC,CASSELPGYPNEQFF
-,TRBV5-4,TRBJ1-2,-,TGTGCCAGCAGATTCGACAGCGTCTATGGCTACACCTTC,CASRFDSVYGYTF
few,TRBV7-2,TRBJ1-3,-,TGTGCCAGCAGCTTAGGCAATTGGGGGGGCTCTGGAAACACCATATATTTT,CASSLGNWGGSGNTIYF
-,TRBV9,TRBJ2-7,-,TGTGCCAGCAGCGTAGTGGACAGTACCTACGAGCAGTACTTC,CASSVVDSTYEQYF
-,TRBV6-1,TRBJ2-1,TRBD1,TGTGCCAGCAGTGGACATACAGGGACAGGTCTTTACAATGAGCAGTTCTTC,CASSGHTGTGLYNEQFF
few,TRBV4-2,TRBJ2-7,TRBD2,TGTGCCAGCAGCGCACCGGGACTAGGGAATTACGAGCAGTACTTC,CASSAPGLGNYEQYF
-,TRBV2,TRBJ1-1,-,TGTGCCACCCGACCCCCGGGACATAGGAACACTGAAGCTTTCTTT,CATRPPGHRNTEAFF
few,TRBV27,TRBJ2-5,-,TGTGCCAGCAGTTTATGGTCACAGGAGCAAGAGACCCAGTACTTC,CASSLWSQEQETQYF
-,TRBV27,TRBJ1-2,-,TGTGCCAGCAGTTTGATCGGGGCAACAGGGCCTTACACCTTC,CASSLIGATGPYTF
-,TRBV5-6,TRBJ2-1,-,TGTGCCAGCAGCTTAATTGGAATAATTCAGGCTCCCGAGCAGTTCTTC,CASSLIGIIQAPEQFF
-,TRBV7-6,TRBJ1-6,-,TGTGCCAGCAGCTTAGCGAAGGTAGGAGATTCACCCCTCCACTTT,CASSLAKVGDSPLHF
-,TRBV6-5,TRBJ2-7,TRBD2,TGTGCCAGCAGCTTGGGCGGGAGCCCGTTGTACGAGCAGTACTTC,CASSLGGSPLYEQYF
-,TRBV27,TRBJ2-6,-,TGTGCCAGCAGTCTCCTGACAGCACTCTCTGGGGCCAACGTCCTGACTTTC,CASSLLTALSGANVLTF
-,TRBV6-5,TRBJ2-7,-,TGTGCCAGCAGCTCTCCCTACGAGCAGTACTTC,CASSSPYEQYF
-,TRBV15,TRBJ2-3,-,TGTGCCACCAGCAGAGCTAGCGCAAGCACAGATACGCAGTATTTT,CATSRASASTDTQYF
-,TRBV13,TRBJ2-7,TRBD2,TGTGCCAGCAGCCACGGGACTAGCGGCTACGAGCAGTACTTC,CASSHGTSGYEQYF
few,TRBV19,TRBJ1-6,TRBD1,TGTGCCAGTAGTGGGGACAGGGACAGATTAAATTCACCCCTCCACTTT,CASSGDRDRLNSPLHF
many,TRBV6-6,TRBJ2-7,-,TGTGCCAGCGGCAGCGAGCAGTACTTC,CASGSEQYF
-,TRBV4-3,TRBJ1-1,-,TGCGCCAGCAGCCAATCTGACAGGCCGAACACTGAAGCTTTCTTT,CASSQSDRPNTEAFF
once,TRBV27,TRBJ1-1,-,TGTGCCAGCAGTTTCGGCACTGAAGCTTTCTTT,CASSFGTEAFF
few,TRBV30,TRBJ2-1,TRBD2,TGTGCCTGGGAACTTACAGGTAAAGCGGGACGGAGGTCCTACAATGAGCAGTTCTTC,CAWELTGKAGRRSYNEQFF
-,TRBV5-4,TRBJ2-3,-,TGTGCCAGCAGCCTGACACCCCAGGCCCACACAGATACGCAGTATTTT,CASSLTPQAHTDTQYF
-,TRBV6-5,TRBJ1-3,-,TGTGCCAGCAGTTACTCAGGGGGCTCTGGAAACACCATATATTTT,CASSYSGGSGNTIYF
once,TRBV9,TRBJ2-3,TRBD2,TGTGCCAGCAGCCTAGCGGGGGGGATAGATACGCAGTATTTT,CASSLAGGIDTQYF
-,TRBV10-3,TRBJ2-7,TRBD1,TGTGCCATCAGTGGGGACAGCTCCTACGAGCAGTACTTC,CAISGDSSYEQYF
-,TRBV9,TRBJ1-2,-,TGTGCCAGCAGCGTAGCCTCGGGGGGGTCGGTATATGGCTACACCTTC,CASSVASGGSVYGYTF
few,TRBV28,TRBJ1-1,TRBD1,TGTGCCAGCAGTTTCCAGGGACAGGGGAACACTGAAGCTTTCTTT,CASSFQGQGNTEAFF
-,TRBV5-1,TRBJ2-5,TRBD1,TGCGCCAGCAGCTTGGGACAGGGCCTCCAAGAGACCCAGTACTTC,CASSLGQGLQETQYF
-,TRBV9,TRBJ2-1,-,TGTGCCAGCAGCGTAGTAGCGAACCGGCATGAGCAGTTCTTC,CASSVVANRHEQFF
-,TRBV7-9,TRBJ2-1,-,TGTGCCAGCCCACCCCGGGATGTCCATCATGAGCAGTTCTTC,CASPPRDVHHEQFF
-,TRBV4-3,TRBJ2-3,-,TGCGCCAGCAGCCCCCGGGGAAGGGTTGACCCAGATACGCAGTATTTT,CASSPRGRVDPDTQYF
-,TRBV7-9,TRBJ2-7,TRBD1,TGTGCCAGCAGCGCCCGGGACAGGGGACTCTACGAGCAGTACTTC,CASSARDRGLYEQYF
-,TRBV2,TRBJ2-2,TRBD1,TGTGCCAGCAGCCCGGGACAGGGGGCCCTCACCGGGGAGCTGTTTTTT,CASSPGQGALTGELFF
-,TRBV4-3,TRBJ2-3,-,TGCGCCAGCAGCCAAGACGGGAGCTCAGATACGCAGTATTTT,CASSQDGSSDTQYF
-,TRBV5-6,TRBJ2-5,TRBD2,TGTGCCAGCAGCCGAGCGGGAGTGGAAAAGACCCAGTACTTC,CASSRAGVEKTQYF
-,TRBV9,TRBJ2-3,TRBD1,TGTGCCAGCAGCTGGACAGGGGGGGATACGCAGTATTTT,CASSWTGGDTQYF
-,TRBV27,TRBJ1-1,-,TGTGCCAGCAGTTTAGGACAGAACACTGAAGCTTTCTTT,CASSLGQNTEAFF
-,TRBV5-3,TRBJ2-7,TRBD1,TGTGCCAGAAGCTCGACAGGGGGCTCCTACGAGCAGTACTTC,CARSSTGGSYEQYF
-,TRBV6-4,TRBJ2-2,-,TGTGCCAGCAGTGACTCGCAACAGACGAACACCGGGGAGCTGTTTTTT,CASSDSQQTNTGELFF
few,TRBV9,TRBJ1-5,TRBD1,TGTGCCAGCAGCGAGGACAGGGGAGGGGGTCAGCCCCAGCATTTT,CASSEDRGGGQPQHF
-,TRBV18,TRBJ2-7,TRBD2,TGTGCCAGCTCGTTGTTAGCGGGAACCTCCTACGAGCAGTACTTC,CASSLLAGTSYEQYF
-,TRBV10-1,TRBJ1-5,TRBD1,TGCGCCAGCTCCCGGACAGGGGAGGTCCTAATAAAGCCCCAGCATTTT,CASSRTGEVLIKPQHF
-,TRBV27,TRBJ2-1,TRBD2,TGTGCCAGCACCCCCGGGACTAGCGTTTACAATGAGCAGTTCTTC,CASTPGTSVYNEQFF
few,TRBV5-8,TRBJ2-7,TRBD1,TGTGCCAGCAGCTTGACCGGGACAGGCCCCTACGAGCAGTACTTC,CASSLTGTGPYEQYF
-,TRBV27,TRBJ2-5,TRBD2,TGTGCCAGCAGTTTATCACTAGCGGGGGCGGAGACCCAGTACTTC,CASSLSLAGAETQYF
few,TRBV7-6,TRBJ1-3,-,TGTGCCAGCAGCTCACAGGGTATCGGATCTGGAAACACCATATATTTT,CASSSQGIGSGNTIYF
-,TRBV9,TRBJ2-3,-,TGTGCCAGCAGCGGTAGACCTAGCTCTGGAGATACGCAGTATTTT,CASSGRPSSGDTQYF
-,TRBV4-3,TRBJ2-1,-,TGCGCCAGCAGCCCATTGGGACTGGGAGATGAGCAGTTCTTC,CASSPLGLGDEQFF
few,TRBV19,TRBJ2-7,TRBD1,TGTGCCAGTAGTAGGGTCCGGGACAGGGGTAACGAGCAGTACTTC,CASSRVRDRGNEQYF